Below are 28 T cell receptor beta chains sequenced from a single sample in a study of blood T cell repertoires in COVID-19. Produced via immunoSEQ multiplex PCR; TCRdb's table is partial and in-frame only. The table lists some 120,000 clones, approximately 90% of them singletons. The sample taken for sequencing was peripheral blood. The receptors come from a man aged 45-65 years with COVID-19, enrolled during active disease.

The sample holds one count of this clone. The chain recombines TRBV5-6 with TRBJ1-5; 8 positions agree with TRBD1. The V segment lost 4 bases and the J segment 3 bases; nucleotides outside the gene matches: 6. The CDR3 has 15 amino acids. CDR1 and CDR2 (germline): SGHDT, YYEEEE. The chain's CDR3 is CASSAGTGTNQPQHF. CDR3 bases: TGTGCCAGCAGCGCAGGGACAGGCACCAATCAGCCCCAGCATTTT.

This chain uses TRBV6-6 with TRBJ2-7; 8 bases are a match to TRBD2. This CDR3 is 16 amino acids long. Germline lookup yields CDR1 MNHNY and CDR2 SVGAGI (reference sequence). The V segment lost 4 bases and the J segment 7 bases; nucleotides outside the gene matches: 15. CDR3 sequence: CASSLSLGTRGGEQYV. CDR3 DNA sequence: TGTGCCAGCAGTTTGAGCCTCGGGACTAGGGGGGGGGAGCAGTACGTC.

The genes are TRBV10-3 and TRBJ2-7; TRBD1 agrees at 9 bases. Trimming removed 7 bases from V and 1 base from J; junction bases left unmatched: 2. This CDR3 is 13 amino acids long. Germline V gene lookup returns CDR1 ENHRY and CDR2 SYGVKD. This chain's CDR3 is CAIKGQGSYEQYF. The CDR3 region has the DNA TGTGCCATCAAGGGACAGGGTTCCTACGAGCAGTACTTC.

The rearrangement links TRBV29-1 to TRBJ2-7, with 7 positions matching TRBD1. CDR3 length: 13 amino acids. J was trimmed by 5 bases and V by 3 bases; bases with no gene match: 7. CDR1 is SQVTM and CDR2 is ANQGSEA in the germline V gene. As DNA, the CDR3 is TGCAGCGTTGATAGGACAGGACTCGACGAGCAGTACGTC. Translated, it gives CSVDRTGLDEQYV.

V usage is TRBV3-1 (or the pseudogene TRBV3-2) and J usage is TRBJ1-5, with no clear D. This CDR3 region has 14 residues. V lost 4 bases, J lost 0 bases, and 7 bases lay in between. Germline lookup yields CDR1 LGHDT and CDR2 YNNKEL (reference sequence). CDR3 amino acids: CASSRDNSNQPQHF. The CDR3 region has the DNA TGTGCCAGCAGCCGAGACAATAGCAATCAGCCCCAGCATTTT.

The chain couples TRBV3-1 (or the pseudogene TRBV3-2) to TRBJ2-2, with a possible D match to TRBD1 (6 bases). CDR1 is LGHDT and CDR2 is YNNKEL in the germline V gene (reference sequence). The length of the CDR3 is 15 residues. Deletions cut 4 bases from V and 5 bases from J, with 14 bases between. The CDR3 nucleotides read TGTGCCAGCAGCCGGCAGGGGAGACGAACCGGGGAGCTGTTTTTT. Its translation: CASSRQGRRTGELFF.

The chain carries TRBV18 and TRBJ1-2; TRBD1 matches 9 bases. Per the germline V gene, CDR1 is KGHSH and CDR2 is LQKENI. Losses at the gene ends were 4 bases for V and 0 bases for J; bases not matched to a gene: 12. CDR3 length equals 18 residues. The CDR3 region has the DNA TGTGCCAGCTCACAAAGGACAGGGGTGGACCTTACTAACTATGGCTACACCTTC. Translating it yields CASSQRTGVDLTNYGYTF. The variable domain in full, completed from reference TRBV18 and TRBJ1-2, reads NAGVMQNPRHLVRRRGQEARLRCSPMKGHSHVYWYRQLPEEGLKFMVYLQKENIIDESGMPKERFSAEFPKEGPSILRIQQVVRGDSAAYFCASSQRTGVDLTNYGYTFGSGTRLTVV.

The chain has TRBV7-8 and TRBJ2-7; TRBD2 matches at 9 bases. Germline CDR1 is SGHVS and CDR2 is FQNEAQ. The J segment lost 7 bases and the V segment lost 2 bases, leaving 3 bases of the junction unmatched. The CDR3 has 13 residues. The CDR3 nucleotides read TGTGCCAGCAGCTTACTAGCGGGAAGTGAGCAGTACGTC. Protein product: CASSLLAGSEQYV.

The table lists this clone with a count of one. This chain links TRBV11-3 with TRBJ2-7; D might be TRBD2 (5 bases). The germline V gene has CDR1 SGHNT and CDR2 YENEEA. Deletions cut 8 bases from V and 4 bases from J, with 15 bases between. The CDR3 consists of 13 residues. The CDR3 protein is CASPVRELYEQYF. The CDR3 bases are TGTGCCAGCCCCGTTAGGGAGTTGTACGAGCAGTACTTC.

The rearrangement joins TRBV7-3 to TRBJ2-3, with D possibly TRBD2 on 6 matching bases. Looked up from germline, CDR1 is SGHTA and CDR2 is FQGTGA. V shed 5 bases and J shed 2 bases, with 11 bases lying between them. This CDR3 contains 14 residues. The CDR3 loop is CASSQGGNTDTQYF. DNA of the CDR3: TGTGCCAGCAGCCAGGGAGGAAACACAGATACGCAGTATTTT.

The chain carries TRBV25-1 and TRBJ2-1; D is unclear. CDR1 is MGHDK and CDR2 is SYGVNS in the germline V gene. The V gene lost 1 base and the J gene lost 8 bases, with 6 bases spanning the gap. The CDR3 covers 12 residues. CDR3 residues: CASSESSDEQFF. DNA for the CDR3: TGTGCCAGCAGTGAATCCAGCGATGAGCAGTTCTTC.

V usage is TRBV4-1 and J usage is TRBJ2-2, with 8 bases identical to TRBD2. Trimming removed 6 bases from V and 1 base from J; junction bases left unmatched: 4. Germline loops: CDR1 MGHRA, CDR2 YSYEKL. The CDR3 runs to 15 residues. CDR3 sequence: CASRAGDQNTGELFF. CDR3 coding DNA: TGCGCCAGCAGAGCGGGAGACCAGAACACCGGGGAGCTGTTTTTT.

The CDR3 sequence: CASSGGHLNQPQHF. CDR3 sequence (DNA): TGTGCCAGCAGTGGGGGACACCTCAATCAGCCCCAGCATTTT. V and J are TRBV6-2 or TRBV6-3 and TRBJ1-5, with a weak D call TRBD1 (6 bases). Looked up from germline, CDR1 is MNHEY and CDR2 is SVGEGT. The CDR3 covers 14 residues. V lost 5 bases to trimming and J lost 3 bases, with 11 bases between them.

The chain recombines TRBV5-1 with TRBJ2-3; 9 bases are a match to TRBD1. This CDR3 has 16 amino acids. V dropped 6 bases and J dropped 3; count of bases not matched to a gene: 11. Germline V gives CDR1 SGHRS, CDR2 YFSETQ. This CDR3 reads CASIRGTGMSTDTQYF. Written as DNA, the CDR3 is TGCGCCAGCATAAGAGGGACAGGGATGAGTACAGATACGCAGTATTTT. Full variable domain (outside the CDR3, taken from reference TRBV5-1 and TRBJ2-3): KAGVTQTPRYLIKTRGQQVTLSCSPISGHRSVSWYQQTPGQGLQFLFEYFSETQRNKGNFPGRFSGRQFSNSRSEMNVSTLELGDSALYLCASIRGTGMSTDTQYFGPGTRLTVL.

The chain couples TRBV9 to TRBJ1-3; TRBD1 matches at 7 bases. Germline CDR1 reads SGDLS; CDR2 reads YYNGEE. Trimming cost V 4 bases and J 0 bases; bases outside gene matches: 10. This CDR3 is 17 amino acids long. In nucleotides, the CDR3 is TGTGCCAGCAGCCTCACAGGGGCTACTTTCTCTGGAAACACCATATATTTT. It yields the protein CASSLTGATFSGNTIYF.

This clone was counted between two and nine times. This CDR3 reads CASSQDMRGTGELFF. The CDR3 nucleotides read TGTGCCAGCAGCCAAGATATGCGGGGGACCGGGGAGCTGTTTTTT. The chain is built from TRBV14 and TRBJ2-2, with 7 bases fitting TRBD2. This CDR3 is built from 15 residues. V lost 0 bases to trimming and J lost 5 bases; unmatched junction nucleotides: 3. CDR1 is SGHDN, CDR2 FVKESK, per germline.

The rearrangement uses TRBV24-1 and TRBJ1-2, with TRBD1 matching over 7 bases. The V gene end was trimmed by 2 bases and the J gene end by 4 bases; junction bases not matched to a gene: 3. The CDR3 is 14 residues long. The germline V gene encodes CDR1 KGHDR and CDR2 SFDVKD. The CDR3, as DNA: TGTGCCACCAGTGATTCGGGACAGCGCTATGGCTACACCTTC. The encoded protein is CATSDSGQRYGYTF.

V is TRBV4-1 and J is TRBJ2-3, with 11 bases identical to TRBD2. Trimming cost V 0 bases and J 4 bases; bases outside gene matches: 6. The CDR3 is 17 residues long. The germline CDR1 and CDR2 sequences are MGHRA and YSYEKL. In DNA form, the CDR3 reads TGCGCCAGCAGCCAAGAACTAGCGGGAGTTGGAGCAGATACGCAGTATTTT. It codes for CASSQELAGVGADTQYF.

The chain is built from TRBV27 and TRBJ2-3, with TRBD2 matching 8 bases. V lost 9 bases and J lost 1; bases outside the gene matches: 3. This CDR3 has 13 amino acids. CDR1 is MNHEY and CDR2 is SMNVEV in the germline V gene (reference sequence). DNA of the CDR3: TGTGCCAGTAAGACTAGCGGCACAGATACGCAGTATTTT. This sequence encodes CASKTSGTDTQYF.

The count of this clone is one. The rearrangement uses TRBV9 and TRBJ1-4; unclear D gene. Germline-derived CDR1 and CDR2 are SGDLS and YYNGEE. V gave up 3 bases and J gave up 3 bases, with 15 bases separating them. The CDR3 runs 16 residues. CDR3: CASSAHDGRSNEKLFF. CDR3 DNA sequence: TGTGCCAGCAGCGCCCACGATGGTCGGTCTAATGAAAAACTGTTTTTT.

In DNA form, the CDR3 reads TGTGCCAGCAGCTCCGGGCGAGGAGGGACGAGAGGCGAGACCCAGTACTTC. As protein: CASSSGRGGTRGETQYF. The chain couples TRBV13 to TRBJ2-5, with D possibly being TRBD2 (6 bases). The CDR3 is 17 amino acids. Germline V gene lookup returns CDR1 PRHDT and CDR2 FYEKMQ (reference sequence). Trimming left V 4 bases short and J 5 bases short, with 23 bases between. The complete variable domain, with remaining parts taken from reference TRBV13 and TRBJ2-5, reads AAGVIQSPRHLIKEKRETATLKCYPIPRHDTVYWYQQGPGQDPQFLISFYEKMQSDKGSIPDRFSAQQFSDYHSELNMSSLELGDSALYFCASSSGRGGTRGETQYFGPGTRLLVL.

The chain uses TRBV15 and TRBJ1-2; 9 bases map to TRBD1. J gave up 8 bases and V 1 base, and 8 bases lay outside the gene matches. This CDR3 has 15 residues. CDR1 is LNHNV and CDR2 is YYDKDF in the germline V gene (reference sequence). Here the CDR3 DNA reads TGTGCCACCAGCAGAGGACCCGGGACAGGGACCGGCTACACCTTC. Translated: CATSRGPGTGTGYTF.

The chain links TRBV4-3 to TRBJ1-5; 7 nucleotides align to TRBD1. V was clipped by 4 bases and J by 7 bases; unmatched bases: 4. CDR3 length: 13 amino acids. Per the germline V gene, CDR1 is LGHNA and CDR2 is YSLEER. CDR3 DNA sequence: TGCGCCAGCAGCCGGGACAGAGGGCAGCCCCAGCATTTT. Encoded protein: CASSRDRGQPQHF.

This chain joins TRBV2 and TRBJ2-2; D is possibly TRBD1 (5 bases). In germline, CDR1 is SNHLY, CDR2 FYNNEI. This CDR3 is built from 14 residues. Trimming cost V 4 bases and J 1 base, with 7 bases left between them. The CDR3 protein is CASSAQGNTGELFF. In nucleotides, the CDR3 is TGTGCCAGCAGTGCGCAGGGGAACACCGGGGAGCTGTTTTTT.

The chain has TRBV7-3 and TRBJ2-2, with 16 nucleotides matching TRBD2. The junction had 12 bases not matched to a gene; V was cut back by 1 base and J by 1 base. Per the germline V gene, CDR1 is SGHTA and CDR2 is FQGTGA. This CDR3 contains 22 residues. This CDR3 is CASSLIGSGTSGRGLNTGELFF. The DNA for the CDR3 is TGTGCCAGCAGCTTAATAGGTTCCGGGACTAGCGGGAGGGGCCTGAACACCGGGGAGCTGTTTTTT.

The chain uses TRBV12-3 or TRBV12-4 and TRBJ2-3; D is perhaps TRBD1 (6 bases). This CDR3 has 12 amino acids. V dropped 5 bases and J dropped 6 bases, with 9 bases sitting between them. Written as DNA, the CDR3 is TGTGCCAGCAGTCAAAGGGGGGATACGCAGTATTTT. Amino acids: CASSQRGDTQYF.

V and J are TRBV11-2 and TRBJ1-5; D is perhaps TRBD1 (5 bases). Germline V gives CDR1 SGHAT, CDR2 FQNNGV. The CDR3 runs 13 residues. The V end was cut by 2 bases, the J end by 7 bases, with 9 bases between. The CDR3 protein is CASSLNRQQPQHF. For the CDR3, the DNA is TGTGCCAGCAGCTTAAACAGGCAGCAGCCCCAGCATTTT.

The chain uses TRBV5-1 and TRBJ2-1; no clear D. The CDR3 spans 12 residues. V gave up 0 bases and J gave up 12 bases, with 10 bases separating them. Germline CDR1 SGHRS, CDR2 YFSETQ. DNA of the CDR3: TGCGCCAGCAGCTTGGACGGGTGGGTGCAGTTCTTC. This sequence encodes CASSLDGWVQFF.